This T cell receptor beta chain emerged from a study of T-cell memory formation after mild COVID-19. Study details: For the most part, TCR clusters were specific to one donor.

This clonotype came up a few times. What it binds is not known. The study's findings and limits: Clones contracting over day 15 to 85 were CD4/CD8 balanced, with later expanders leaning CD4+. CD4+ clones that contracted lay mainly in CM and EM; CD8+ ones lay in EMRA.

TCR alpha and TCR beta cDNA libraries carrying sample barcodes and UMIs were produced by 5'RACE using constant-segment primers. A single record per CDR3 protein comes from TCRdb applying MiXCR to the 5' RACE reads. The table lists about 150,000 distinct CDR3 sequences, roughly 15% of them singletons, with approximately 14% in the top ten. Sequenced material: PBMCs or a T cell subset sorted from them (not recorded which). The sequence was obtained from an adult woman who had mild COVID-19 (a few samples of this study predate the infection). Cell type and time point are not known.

CDR3 DNA: TGTGCCAGCAGGCTAGGCTACGAGCAGTACTTC. This codes for CASRLGYEQYF. The chain combines TRBV12-3 or TRBV12-4 with TRBJ2-7; D is ambiguous. This CDR3 has 11 amino acids. V gave up 6 bases and J gave up 3 bases, with 6 bases separating them.